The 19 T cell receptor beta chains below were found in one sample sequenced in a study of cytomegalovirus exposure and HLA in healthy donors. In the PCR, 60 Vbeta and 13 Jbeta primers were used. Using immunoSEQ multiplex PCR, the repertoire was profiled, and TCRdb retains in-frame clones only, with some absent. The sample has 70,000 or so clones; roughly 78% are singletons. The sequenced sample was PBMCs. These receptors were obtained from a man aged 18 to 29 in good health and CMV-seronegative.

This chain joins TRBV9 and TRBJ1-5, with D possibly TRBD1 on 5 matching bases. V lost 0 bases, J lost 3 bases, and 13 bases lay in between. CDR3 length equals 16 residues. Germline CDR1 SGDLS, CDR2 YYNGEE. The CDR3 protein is CASSVGGGNSNQPQHF. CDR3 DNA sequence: TGTGCCAGCAGCGTAGGGGGGGGGAATTCCAATCAGCCCCAGCATTTT.

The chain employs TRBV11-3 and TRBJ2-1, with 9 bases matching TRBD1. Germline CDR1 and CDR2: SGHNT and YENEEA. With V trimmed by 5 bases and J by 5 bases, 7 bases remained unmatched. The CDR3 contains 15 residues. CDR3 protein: CASSLGDRANNEQFF. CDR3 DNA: TGTGCCAGCAGCCTAGGGGACAGGGCAAACAATGAGCAGTTCTTC. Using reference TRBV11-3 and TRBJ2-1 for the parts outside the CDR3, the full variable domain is EAGVVQSPRYKIIEKKQPVAFWCNPISGHNTLYWYLQNLGQGPELLIRYENEEAVDDSQLPKDRFSAERLKGVDSTLKIQPAELGDSAVYLCASSLGDRANNEQFFGPGTRLTVL.

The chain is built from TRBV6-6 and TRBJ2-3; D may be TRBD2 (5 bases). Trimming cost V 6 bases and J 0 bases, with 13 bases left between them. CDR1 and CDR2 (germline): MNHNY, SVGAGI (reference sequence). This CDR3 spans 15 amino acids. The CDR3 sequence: CASSSGVTSTDTQYF. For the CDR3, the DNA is TGTGCCAGCAGCTCCGGGGTTACTAGCACAGATACGCAGTATTTT.

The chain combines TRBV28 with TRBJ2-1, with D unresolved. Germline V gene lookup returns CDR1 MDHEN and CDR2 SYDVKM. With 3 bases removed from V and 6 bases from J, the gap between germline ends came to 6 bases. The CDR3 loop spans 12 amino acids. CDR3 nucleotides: TGTGCCAGCAGTTTGGAGCTCAATGAGCAGTTCTTC. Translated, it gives CASSLELNEQFF.

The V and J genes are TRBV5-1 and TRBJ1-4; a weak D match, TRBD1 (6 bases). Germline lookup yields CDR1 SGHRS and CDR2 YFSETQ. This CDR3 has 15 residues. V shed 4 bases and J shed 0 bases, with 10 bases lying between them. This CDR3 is CASSPTGATNEKLFF. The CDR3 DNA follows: TGCGCCAGCAGCCCGACAGGTGCAACTAATGAAAAACTGTTTTTT.

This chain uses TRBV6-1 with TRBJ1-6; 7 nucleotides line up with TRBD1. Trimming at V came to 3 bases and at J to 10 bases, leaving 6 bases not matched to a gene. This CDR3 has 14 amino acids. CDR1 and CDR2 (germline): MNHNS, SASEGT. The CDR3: CASSDDREWSPLHF. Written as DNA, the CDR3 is TGTGCCAGCAGTGACGACAGGGAATGGTCACCCCTCCACTTT.

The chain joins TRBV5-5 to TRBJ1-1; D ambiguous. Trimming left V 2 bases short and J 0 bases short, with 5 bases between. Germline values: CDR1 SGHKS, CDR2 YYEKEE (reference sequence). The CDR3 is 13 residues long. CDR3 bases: TGTGCCAGCAGCTTCGGTATGAACACTGAAGCTTTCTTT. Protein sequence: CASSFGMNTEAFF.

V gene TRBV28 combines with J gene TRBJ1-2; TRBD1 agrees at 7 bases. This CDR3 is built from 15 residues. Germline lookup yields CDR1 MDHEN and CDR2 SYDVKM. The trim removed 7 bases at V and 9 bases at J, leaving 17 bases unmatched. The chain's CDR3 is CASTPGQVDPMRYTF. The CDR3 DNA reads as TGTGCCAGCACCCCTGGACAGGTCGACCCTATGCGCTACACCTTC.

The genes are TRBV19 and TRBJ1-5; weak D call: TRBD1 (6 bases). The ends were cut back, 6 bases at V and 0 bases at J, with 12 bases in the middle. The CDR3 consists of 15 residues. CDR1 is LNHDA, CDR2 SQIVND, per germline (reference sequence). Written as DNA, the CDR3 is TGTGCCAGTAGGCGACAGGATTTTAGCAATCAGCCCCAGCATTTT. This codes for CASRRQDFSNQPQHF.

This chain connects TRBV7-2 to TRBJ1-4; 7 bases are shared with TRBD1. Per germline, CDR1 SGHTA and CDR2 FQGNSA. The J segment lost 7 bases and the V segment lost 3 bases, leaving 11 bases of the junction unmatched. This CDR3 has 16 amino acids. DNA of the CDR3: TGTGCCAGCAGCTTCCAAATCCAGGGGGGCAGTGAAAAACTGTTTTTT. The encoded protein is CASSFQIQGGSEKLFF. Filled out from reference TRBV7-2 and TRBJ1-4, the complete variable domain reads GAGVSQSPSNKVTEKGKDVELRCDPISGHTALYWYRQSLGQGLEFLIYFQGNSAPDKSGLPSDRFSAERTGGSVSTLTIQRTQQEDSAVYLCASSFQIQGGSEKLFFGSGTQLSVL.

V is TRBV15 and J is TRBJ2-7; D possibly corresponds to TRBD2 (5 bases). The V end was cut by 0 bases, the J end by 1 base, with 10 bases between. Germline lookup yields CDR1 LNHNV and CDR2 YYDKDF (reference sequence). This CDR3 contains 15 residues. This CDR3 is CATSRDREVSYEQYF. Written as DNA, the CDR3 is TGTGCCACCAGCAGAGATCGGGAAGTTTCCTACGAGCAGTACTTC.

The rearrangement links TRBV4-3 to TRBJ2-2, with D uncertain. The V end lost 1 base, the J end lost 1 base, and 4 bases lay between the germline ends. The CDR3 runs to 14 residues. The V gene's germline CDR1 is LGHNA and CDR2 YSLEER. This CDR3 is CASSQAENTGELFF. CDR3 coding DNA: TGCGCCAGCAGCCAAGCAGAGAACACCGGGGAGCTGTTTTTT.

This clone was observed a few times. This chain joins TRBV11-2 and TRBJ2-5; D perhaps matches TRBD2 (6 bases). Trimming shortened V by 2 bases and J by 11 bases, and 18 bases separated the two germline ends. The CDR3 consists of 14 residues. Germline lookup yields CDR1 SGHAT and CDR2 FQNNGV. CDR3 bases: TGTGCCAGCAGCTTAAGTCCAGGAGGACGGGAGCAGTACTTC. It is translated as CASSLSPGGREQYF.

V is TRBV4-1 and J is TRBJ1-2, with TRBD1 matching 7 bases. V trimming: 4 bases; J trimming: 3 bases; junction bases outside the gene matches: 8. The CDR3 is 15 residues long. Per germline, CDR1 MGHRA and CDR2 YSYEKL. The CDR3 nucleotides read TGCGCCAGCAGCCGAGGGGGACAGCCAGACTATGGCTACACCTTC. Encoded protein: CASSRGGQPDYGYTF.

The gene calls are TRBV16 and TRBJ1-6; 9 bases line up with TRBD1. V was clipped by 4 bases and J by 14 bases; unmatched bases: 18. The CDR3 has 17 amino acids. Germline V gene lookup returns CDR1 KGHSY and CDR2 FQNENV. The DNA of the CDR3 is TGTGCCAGCAGCCCCCAGGGACAGGGTCCGGGACGAGCGGCCCTCCACTTT. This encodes CASSPQGQGPGRAALHF.

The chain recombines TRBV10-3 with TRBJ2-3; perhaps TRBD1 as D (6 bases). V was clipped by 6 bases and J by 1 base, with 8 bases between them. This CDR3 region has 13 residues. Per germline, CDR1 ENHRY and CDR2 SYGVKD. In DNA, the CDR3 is TGTGCCATCAGCAGACAGGGCACAGATACGCAGTATTTT. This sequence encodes CAISRQGTDTQYF.

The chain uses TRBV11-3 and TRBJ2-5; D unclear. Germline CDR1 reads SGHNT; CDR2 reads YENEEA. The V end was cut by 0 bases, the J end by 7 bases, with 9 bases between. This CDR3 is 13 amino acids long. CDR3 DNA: TGTGCCAGCAGCTTAGAAGGCGGCCCGACCCAGTACTTC. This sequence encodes CASSLEGGPTQYF. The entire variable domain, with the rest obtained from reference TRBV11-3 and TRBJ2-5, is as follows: EAGVVQSPRYKIIEKKQPVAFWCNPISGHNTLYWYLQNLGQGPELLIRYENEEAVDDSQLPKDRFSAERLKGVDSTLKIQPAELGDSAVYLCASSLEGGPTQYFGPGTRLLVL.

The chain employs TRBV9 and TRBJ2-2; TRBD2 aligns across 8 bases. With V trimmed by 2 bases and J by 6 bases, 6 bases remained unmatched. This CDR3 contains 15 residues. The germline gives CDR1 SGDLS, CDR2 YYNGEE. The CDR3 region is CASSVTAGDPGELFF. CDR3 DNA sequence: TGTGCCAGCAGCGTCACAGCGGGAGACCCCGGGGAGCTGTTTTTT.

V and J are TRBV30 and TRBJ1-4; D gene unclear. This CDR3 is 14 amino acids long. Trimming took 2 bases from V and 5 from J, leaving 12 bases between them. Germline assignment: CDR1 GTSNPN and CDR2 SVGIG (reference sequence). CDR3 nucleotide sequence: TGTGCCTGGAGTACGGAGGGTGTGAATGAAAAACTGTTTTTT. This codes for CAWSTEGVNEKLFF.